The 32 T cell receptor beta chains given below trace back to one sample, sequenced in a study of T cells in Graves' hyperthyroidism and ophthalmopathy. Amplified TCR beta CDR3 regions derived from RNA transcripts. The HTBI primer set was used in a first-round RT-PCR of the TCR CDR3. TCRdb reprocessed the multiplex PCR reads with MiXCR, giving one entry per CDR3 protein. The table lists about 840,000 distinct CDR3 sequences, 35% to 40% of them singletons. Source material: blood. The receptors originated from a man aged 18 to 30 with Graves' hyperthyroidism.

The sample holds a few counts of this clonotype. The chain employs TRBV10-3 and TRBJ2-2; D unclear. The CDR3 totals 13 residues. Per the germline V gene, CDR1 is ENHRY and CDR2 is SYGVKD. Trimming cost V 3 bases and J 7 bases, with 9 bases left between them. The CDR3, as DNA: TGTGCCATCAGTGACTCTACCAACGGGGAGCTGTTTTTT. The encoded protein is CAISDSTNGELFF.

V is TRBV12-5 and J is TRBJ2-5; 8 nucleotides agree with TRBD1. V dropped 2 bases and J dropped 5; count of bases not matched to a gene: 7. Germline-derived CDR1 and CDR2 are LGHNT and FRNRAP. This CDR3 contains 15 residues. The CDR3 reads CASGLSRQGKETQYF. Written as DNA, the CDR3 is TGTGCTAGTGGTTTGTCACGACAGGGGAAGGAGACCCAGTACTTC.

This chain connects TRBV29-1 to TRBJ2-5; TRBD2 matches 7 bases. This CDR3 is 12 amino acids long. V gave up 8 bases and J gave up 5 bases; unmatched junction bases: 8. Germline V gene data show CDR1 as SQVTM and CDR2 as ANQGSEA. CDR3 region: CSWSGDGETQYF. In DNA form, the CDR3 reads TGCAGCTGGAGCGGGGATGGGGAGACCCAGTACTTC.

The chain uses TRBV11-2 and TRBJ2-7; a weak D match, TRBD2 (6 bases). CDR1 SGHAT and CDR2 FQNNGV come from the germline V gene. Trimming took 0 bases from V and 0 from J, leaving 12 bases between them. The CDR3 is 16 amino acids. The CDR3 here is CASSLEGRLSSYEQYF. The CDR3 bases are TGTGCCAGCAGCTTAGAGGGGAGGCTGAGCTCCTACGAGCAGTACTTC.

This clonotype was observed many times. The rearrangement links TRBV9 to TRBJ1-2; D is undetermined. Germline-derived CDR1 and CDR2 are SGDLS and YYNGEE. Trimming took 4 bases from V and 5 from J, leaving 9 bases between them. CDR3 length: 12 residues. The CDR3 is CASSPDDYGYTF. The CDR3 DNA follows: TGTGCCAGCAGCCCGGACGATTATGGCTACACCTTC.

The count of this clonotype is one. A junction boundary mismatches the germline segment, possibly from a read error. The V call is TRBV29-1, the J call TRBJ1-1, with 7 bases matching TRBD1. Germline values: CDR1 SQVTM, CDR2 ANQGSEA. The CDR3 loop spans 12 amino acids. The CDR3 DNA sequence: TGCAGCAAAGACAGGGTGAAGACTGAAGCTTTCTTT. It is translated as CSKDRVKTEAFF.

The chain employs TRBV5-4 and TRBJ2-7, with 12 bases lining up with TRBD1. V shed 6 bases, J shed 6 bases, and the junction held 13 bases outside the gene matches. The CDR3 is 16 residues long. Looked up from germline, CDR1 is SGHNT and CDR2 is YYREEE (reference sequence). The CDR3 loop is CASIRRGQGAPTEQYF. CDR3 in DNA: TGTGCCAGCATCCGTAGGGGACAGGGGGCGCCGACCGAGCAGTACTTC.

This clonotype was seen once. This sequence may be a read error, since a much larger clone differs from it by one base. This chain joins TRBV6-5 and TRBJ2-7; D could derive from TRBD1 or TRBD2 (5 bases each). Germline V gene data show CDR1 as MNHEY and CDR2 as SVGAGI. Trimming took 5 bases from V and 1 from J, leaving 15 bases between them. CDR3 length: 15 residues. The CDR3 spells CASSNPGTESYEQYF. Here the CDR3 DNA reads TGTGCCAGCAGTAACCCCGGGACCGAATCCTACGAGCAGTACTTC.

The V and J genes are TRBV29-1 and TRBJ2-5; D possibly corresponds to TRBD2 (5 bases). Per germline, CDR1 SQVTM and CDR2 ANQGSEA. This CDR3 has 13 residues. Trimming removed 5 bases from V and 9 bases from J, with 19 bases in between. Here the CDR3 reads CSVLGQTGGPQYF. The CDR3 DNA follows: TGCAGCGTTCTTGGGCAGACCGGCGGGCCCCAGTACTTC.

The rearrangement links TRBV6-5 to TRBJ1-1; the D gene is possibly TRBD1 (5 bases). CDR3 length: 16 residues. Per the germline V gene, CDR1 is MNHEY and CDR2 is SVGAGI. Trimming removed 4 bases at V and 0 bases at J, with 15 bases between. CDR3 DNA sequence: TGTGCCAGCAGTTCGGAGAGACAGACTTTGAACACTGAAGCTTTCTTT. Protein sequence: CASSSERQTLNTEAFF.

This clonotype was counted a single time. A much larger clone sits a single nucleotide away, making a read error possible. V usage is TRBV29-1 and J usage is TRBJ2-2; 7 bases are a match to TRBD2. The CDR3 length is 13 residues. CDR1 SQVTM and CDR2 ANQGSEA come from the germline V gene. Here the CDR3 reads CSVGDYNTGEPFF. For the CDR3, the DNA is TGCAGCGTTGGGGACTATAACACCGGGGAGCCGTTTTTT.

The rearrangement uses TRBV12-3 or TRBV12-4 and TRBJ1-1; 8 bases fit TRBD1. V shed 5 bases, J shed 1 base, and the junction held 6 bases outside the gene matches. There are 15 residues in the CDR3. The CDR3 DNA reads as TGTGCCAGCAGTACACCAGGGGGCTGGAACACTGAAGCTTTCTTT. The encoded protein is CASSTPGGWNTEAFF.

The J gene is TRBJ2-7, the V gene TRBV9; 12 bases are a match to TRBD2. The ends lost 0 bases at V and 11 bases at J; junction bases unmatched: 6. The CDR3 has 14 residues. CDR1 and CDR2 (germline): SGDLS, YYNGEE. The CDR3 region is CASSVEASGRGKYF. In nucleotides, the CDR3 is TGTGCCAGCAGCGTAGAGGCTAGCGGGAGGGGGAAGTACTTC.

A few counts support this clonotype. The chain has TRBV5-1 and TRBJ2-7; D might be TRBD1 (6 bases). V lost 1 base, J lost 6 bases, and 14 bases lay in between. The length of the CDR3 is 14 residues. In germline, CDR1 is SGHRS, CDR2 YFSETQ. CDR3 sequence reads: CASSLQGWTSEQYF. The CDR3 region has the DNA TGCGCCAGCAGCTTGCAGGGGTGGACGAGCGAGCAGTACTTC.

In this sample, this clonotype turned up a few times. V and J are TRBV12-3 or TRBV12-4 and TRBJ2-5; TRBD2 agrees at 8 bases. CDR3 length: 14 residues. The V segment lost 5 bases and the J segment 7 bases; nucleotides outside the gene matches: 9. Here the CDR3 reads CASSTGGTVGTQYF. Here the CDR3 DNA reads TGTGCCAGCAGTACGGGGGGGACTGTGGGGACCCAGTACTTC.

The V call is TRBV9, the J call TRBJ1-1; D call uncertain. The CDR3 is made up of 16 amino acids. Germline CDR1 reads SGDLS; CDR2 reads YYNGEE. Trimming stripped 3 bases from V and 0 bases from J, with 15 bases between. This CDR3 reads CASSAGREWVNTEAFF. The CDR3 DNA reads as TGTGCCAGCAGCGCCGGTAGAGAGTGGGTGAACACTGAAGCTTTCTTT.

The gene calls are TRBV15 and TRBJ1-2; D possibly corresponds to TRBD1 (5 bases). This CDR3 spans 14 amino acids. The germline gives CDR1 LNHNV, CDR2 YYDKDF (reference sequence). V was shortened by 0 bases and J by 6 bases, with 11 bases between the two germline ends. The CDR3 loop is CATSRDVWGDGYTF. CDR3 coding DNA: TGTGCCACCAGCAGAGATGTTTGGGGGGATGGCTACACCTTC.

The table lists this clonotype with many counts. The chain carries TRBV19 and TRBJ1-1; TRBD1 matches 7 bases. The CDR3 runs to 15 residues. The V and J ends lost 5 bases and 5 bases, in that order; junction bases with no gene match: 11. Per the germline V gene, CDR1 is LNHDA and CDR2 is SQIVND (reference sequence). The CDR3 loop is CASSSQYRGGTEAFF. CDR3 bases: TGTGCCAGTAGTTCGCAGTACAGGGGCGGAACTGAAGCTTTCTTT.

CDR3: CASSLGSGSDQETQYF. As DNA, the CDR3 is TGTGCCAGCAGCTTAGGGAGCGGGAGCGACCAAGAGACCCAGTACTTC. The rearrangement links TRBV7-9 to TRBJ2-5; 8 bases are shared with TRBD2. Germline V gene lookup returns CDR1 SEHNR and CDR2 FQNEAQ (reference sequence). With V trimmed by 1 base and J by 0 bases, 4 bases remained unmatched. This CDR3 has 16 amino acids.

Worth noting for this clonotype: A junction end diverges from the germline sequence, so it may reflect a read error. The V and J genes are TRBV19 and TRBJ2-7; tentatively, D is TRBD2 (7 bases). Per germline, CDR1 LNHDA and CDR2 SQIVND (reference sequence). This CDR3 is 15 amino acids long. DNA of the CDR3: TGTGCCAGTGGGGCGGGGGCACTGAACACCGGGGAGCTGTACTTC. It is translated as CASGAGALNTGELYF. Full variable domain (outside the CDR3, taken from reference TRBV19 and TRBJ2-7): DGGITQSPKYLFRKEGQNVTLSCEQNLNHDAMYWYRQDPGQGLRLIYYSQIVNDFQKGDIAEGYSVSREKKESFPLTVTSAQKNPTAFYLCASGAGALNTGELYFGPGTRLTVT.

The gene calls are TRBV29-1 and TRBJ2-5, with 9 bases identical to TRBD1. V shed 3 bases, J shed 1 base, and the junction held 0 bases outside the gene matches. This CDR3 spans 13 amino acids. CDR1 is SQVTM and CDR2 is ANQGSEA in the germline V gene. The CDR3 bases are TGCAGCGTTGAGGACAGGGGCCAAGAGACCCAGTACTTC. It yields the protein CSVEDRGQETQYF. Full variable domain (missing parts from reference TRBV29-1 and TRBJ2-5): SAVISQKPSRDICQRGTSLTIQCQVDSQVTMMFWYRQQPGQSLTLIATANQGSEATYESGFVIDKFPISRPNLTFSTLTVSNMSPEDSSIYLCSVEDRGQETQYFGPGTRLLVL.

This clonotype was seen repeatedly, ten times or more. The chain employs TRBV20-1 and TRBJ1-1, with 7 nucleotides matching TRBD1. Trimming took 6 bases from V and 2 from J; bases not matched to a gene: 9. The CDR3 runs 14 residues. Germline V gene lookup returns CDR1 DFQATT and CDR2 SNEGSKA (reference sequence). CDR3 sequence reads: CSANRDRQNTEAFF. The CDR3 DNA reads TGCAGTGCAAACAGGGACAGACAAAACACTGAAGCTTTCTTT.

This clonotype was counted many times. The chain has TRBV19 and TRBJ1-1; possible D gene TRBD1, 5 bases. V lost 5 bases and J lost 5, with 12 bases in between. CDR1 and CDR2 from the germline V gene are LNHDA and SQIVND (reference sequence). The CDR3 is 13 residues long. CDR3 sequence (DNA): TGTGCCAGTAGTTCGACAGTGCGAACTGAAGCTTTCTTT. Encoded protein: CASSSTVRTEAFF.

This clonotype was counted many times. The chain carries TRBV29-1 and TRBJ1-3; D ambiguous. Germline lookup yields CDR1 SQVTM and CDR2 ANQGSEA. The CDR3 runs 16 residues. V lost 7 bases and J lost 0, with 19 bases in between. Here the CDR3 reads CSALEAGQHSGNTIYF. CDR3 nucleotide sequence: TGCAGCGCCCTCGAGGCAGGCCAGCACTCTGGAAACACCATATATTTT.

This clonotype occurred once. The genes are TRBV29-1 and TRBJ1-2; D unresolved. Germline CDR1 reads SQVTM; CDR2 reads ANQGSEA. The CDR3 loop spans 14 amino acids. Trimming took 3 bases from V and 5 from J, leaving 16 bases between them. This CDR3 is CSVEWNTGDYGYTF. CDR3 DNA sequence: TGCAGCGTTGAGTGGAACACCGGGGATTATGGCTACACCTTC.

This chain links TRBV29-1 with TRBJ1-3, with no clear D. The length of the CDR3 is 12 residues. The V and J ends lost 3 bases and 9 bases respectively, with 12 bases between them. Germline V gene lookup returns CDR1 SQVTM and CDR2 ANQGSEA. This chain's CDR3 is CSVDGGVPTIYF. The CDR3 nucleotides read TGCAGCGTTGATGGAGGAGTGCCCACCATATATTTT.

The table lists this clonotype with many counts. V gene TRBV7-9 combines with J gene TRBJ1-6; TRBD1 aligns across 12 bases. This CDR3 has 17 amino acids. V gave up 3 bases and J gave up 10 bases; unmatched junction bases: 10. Germline values: CDR1 SEHNR, CDR2 FQNEAQ (reference sequence). CDR3 nucleotide sequence: TGTGCCAGCAGCTTCCGGGACAGGGGGCGCGGAGGATCACCCCTCCACTTT. It encodes CASSFRDRGRGGSPLHF.

The chain is built from TRBV5-1 and TRBJ1-5; 11 bases are shared with TRBD1. Losses at the gene ends were 0 bases for V and 6 bases for J; bases not matched to a gene: 2. This CDR3 is 15 amino acids long. Germline CDR1 reads SGHRS; CDR2 reads YFSETQ. The CDR3: CASSLDGQGAQPQHF. CDR3 coding DNA: TGCGCCAGCAGCTTGGATGGACAGGGGGCTCAGCCCCAGCATTTT.

The V gene is TRBV5-1, the J gene TRBJ1-6; D may be TRBD1 (5 bases). The ends were cut back, 0 bases at V and 0 bases at J, with 7 bases in the middle. The germline gives CDR1 SGHRS, CDR2 YFSETQ. This CDR3 has 16 amino acids. As DNA, the CDR3 is TGCGCCAGCAGCTTGGAGACAGACTCCTATAATTCACCCCTCCACTTT. Translating gives CASSLETDSYNSPLHF.

The rearrangement links TRBV6-4 to TRBJ1-4, with 7 bases fitting TRBD1. Germline lookup yields CDR1 MRHNA and CDR2 SNTAGT. The CDR3 contains 15 residues. Unmatched junction bases numbered 3, after V lost 2 bases and J lost 3 bases. In DNA, the CDR3 is TGTGCCAGCAGTGACCCGGGACAGCCTAATGAAAAACTGTTTTTT. Encoded protein: CASSDPGQPNEKLFF.

The V gene is TRBV2, the J gene TRBJ2-3; 7 nucleotides match TRBD1. From germline, CDR1 is SNHLY and CDR2 FYNNEI. This CDR3 has 16 amino acids. Trimming took 6 bases from V and 0 from J; bases not matched to a gene: 9. The chain's CDR3 is CASSEPGTDSTDTQYF. In DNA, the CDR3 is TGTGCCAGCAGCGAGCCCGGGACAGATAGCACAGATACGCAGTATTTT.

The sample holds many counts of this clonotype. This chain uses TRBV19 with TRBJ1-1, with D unclear. This CDR3 spans 13 amino acids. Per the germline V gene, CDR1 is LNHDA and CDR2 is SQIVND (reference sequence). Trimming removed 3 bases from V and 3 bases from J, with 8 bases in between. The CDR3 is CASSIGLYTEAFF. CDR3 nucleotide sequence: TGTGCCAGTAGTATCGGACTGTACACTGAAGCTTTCTTT.